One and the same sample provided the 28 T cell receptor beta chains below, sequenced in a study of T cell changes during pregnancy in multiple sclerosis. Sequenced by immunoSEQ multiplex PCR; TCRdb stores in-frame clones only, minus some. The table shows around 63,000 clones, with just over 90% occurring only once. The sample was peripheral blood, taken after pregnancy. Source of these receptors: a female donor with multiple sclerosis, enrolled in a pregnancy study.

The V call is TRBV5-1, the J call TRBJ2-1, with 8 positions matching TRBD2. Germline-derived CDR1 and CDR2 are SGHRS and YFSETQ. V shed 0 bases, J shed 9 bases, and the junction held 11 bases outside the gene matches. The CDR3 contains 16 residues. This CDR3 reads CASSLAAGTRRLEQFF. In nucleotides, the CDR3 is TGCGCCAGCAGCTTGGCCGCGGGGACTAGGAGGCTTGAGCAGTTCTTC.

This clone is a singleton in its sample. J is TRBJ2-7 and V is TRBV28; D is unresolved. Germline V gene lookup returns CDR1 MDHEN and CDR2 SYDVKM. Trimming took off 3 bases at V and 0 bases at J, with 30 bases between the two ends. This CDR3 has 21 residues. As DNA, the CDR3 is TGTGCCAGCAGTTTGAAAGCCCTGTGGATCCCGAGGCGGCTCAGCTCCTACGAGCAGTACTTC. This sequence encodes CASSLKALWIPRRLSSYEQYF.

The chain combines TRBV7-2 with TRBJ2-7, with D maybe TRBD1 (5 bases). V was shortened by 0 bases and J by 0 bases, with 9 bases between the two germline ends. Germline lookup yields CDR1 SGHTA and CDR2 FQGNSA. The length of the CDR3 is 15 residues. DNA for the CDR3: TGTGCCAGCAGCTTAGCACAGGACCTCTCCTACGAGCAGTACTTC. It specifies CASSLAQDLSYEQYF. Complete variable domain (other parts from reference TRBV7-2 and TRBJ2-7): GAGVSQSPSNKVTEKGKDVELRCDPISGHTALYWYRQSLGQGLEFLIYFQGNSAPDKSGLPSDRFSAERTGGSVSTLTIQRTQQEDSAVYLCASSLAQDLSYEQYFGPGTRLTVT.

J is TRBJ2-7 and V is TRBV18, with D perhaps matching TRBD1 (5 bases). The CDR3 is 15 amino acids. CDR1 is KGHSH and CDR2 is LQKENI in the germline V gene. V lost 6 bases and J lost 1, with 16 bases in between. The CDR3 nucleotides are TGTGCCAGCTCCATACCGGCGGCAGGGTCCTACGAGCAGTACTTC. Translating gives CASSIPAAGSYEQYF.

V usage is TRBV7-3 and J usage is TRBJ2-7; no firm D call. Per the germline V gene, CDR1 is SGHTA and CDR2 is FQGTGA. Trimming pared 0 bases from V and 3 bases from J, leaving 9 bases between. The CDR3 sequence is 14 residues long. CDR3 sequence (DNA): TGTGCCAGCAGCTTAACGCGGCCCCGCTACGAGCAGTACTTC. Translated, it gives CASSLTRPRYEQYF.

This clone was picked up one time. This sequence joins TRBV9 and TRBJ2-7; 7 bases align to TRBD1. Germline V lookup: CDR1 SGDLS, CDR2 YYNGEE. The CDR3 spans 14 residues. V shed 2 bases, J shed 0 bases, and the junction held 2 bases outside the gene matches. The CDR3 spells CASSVQGDSYEQYF. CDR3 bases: TGTGCCAGCAGCGTCCAGGGGGACTCCTACGAGCAGTACTTC.

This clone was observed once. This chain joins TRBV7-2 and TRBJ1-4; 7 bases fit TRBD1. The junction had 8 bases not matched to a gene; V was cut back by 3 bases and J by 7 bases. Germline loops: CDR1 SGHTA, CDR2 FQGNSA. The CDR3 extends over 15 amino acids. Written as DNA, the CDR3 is TGTGCCAGCAGCTTCTACAGGGGAGGCAGTGAAAAACTGTTTTTT. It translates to CASSFYRGGSEKLFF.

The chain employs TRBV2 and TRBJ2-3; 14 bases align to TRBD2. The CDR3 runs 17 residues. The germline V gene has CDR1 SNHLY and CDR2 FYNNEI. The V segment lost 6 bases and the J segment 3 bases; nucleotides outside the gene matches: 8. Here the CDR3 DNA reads TGTGCCAGCAGCGGACTAGCGGGAGGCCGTGGAACAGATACGCAGTATTTT. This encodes CASSGLAGGRGTDTQYF.

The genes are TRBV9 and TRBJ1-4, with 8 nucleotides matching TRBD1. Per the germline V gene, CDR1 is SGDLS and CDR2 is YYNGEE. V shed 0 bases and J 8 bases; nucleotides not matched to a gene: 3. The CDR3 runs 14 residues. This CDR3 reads CASSVGTGREKLFF. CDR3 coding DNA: TGTGCCAGCAGCGTAGGGACAGGGCGAGAAAAACTGTTTTTT.

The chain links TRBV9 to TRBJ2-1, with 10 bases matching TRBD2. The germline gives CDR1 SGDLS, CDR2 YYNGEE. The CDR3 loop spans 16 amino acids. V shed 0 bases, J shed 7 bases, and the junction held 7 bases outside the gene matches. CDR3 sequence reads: CASSVGAGLAVNEQFF. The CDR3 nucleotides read TGTGCCAGCAGCGTAGGTGCCGGACTAGCGGTAAATGAGCAGTTCTTC.

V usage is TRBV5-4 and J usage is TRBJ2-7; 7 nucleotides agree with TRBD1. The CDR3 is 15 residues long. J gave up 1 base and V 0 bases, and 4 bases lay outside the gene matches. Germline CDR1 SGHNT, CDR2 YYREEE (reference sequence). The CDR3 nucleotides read TGTGCCAGCAGCTTGGAGGGGGCGCGGTCCTACGAGCAGTACTTC. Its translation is CASSLEGARSYEQYF.

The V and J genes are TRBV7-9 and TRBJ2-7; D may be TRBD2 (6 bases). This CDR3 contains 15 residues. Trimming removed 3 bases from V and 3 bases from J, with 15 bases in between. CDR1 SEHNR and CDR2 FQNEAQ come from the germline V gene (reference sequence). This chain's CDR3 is CASSFHQGLHYEQYF. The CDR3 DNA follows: TGTGCCAGCAGCTTCCACCAGGGACTTCACTACGAGCAGTACTTC.

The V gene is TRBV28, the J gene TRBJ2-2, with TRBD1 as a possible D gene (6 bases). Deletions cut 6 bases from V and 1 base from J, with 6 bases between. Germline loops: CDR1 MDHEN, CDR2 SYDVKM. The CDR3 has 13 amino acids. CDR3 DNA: TGTGCCAGCAGGGACAGGAACACCGGGGAGCTGTTTTTT. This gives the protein CASRDRNTGELFF. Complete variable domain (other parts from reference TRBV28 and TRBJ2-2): DVKVTQSSRYLVKRTGEKVFLECVQDMDHENMFWYRQDPGLGLRLIYFSYDVKMKEKGDIPEGYSVSREKKERFSLILESASTNQTSMYLCASRDRNTGELFFGEGSRLTVL.

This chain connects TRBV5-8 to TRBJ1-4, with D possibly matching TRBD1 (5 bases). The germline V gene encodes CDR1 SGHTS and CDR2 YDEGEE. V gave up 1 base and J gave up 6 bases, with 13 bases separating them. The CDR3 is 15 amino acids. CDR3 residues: CASSLYAGPDEKLFF. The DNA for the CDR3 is TGTGCCAGCAGCTTGTATGCAGGGCCGGATGAAAAACTGTTTTTT.

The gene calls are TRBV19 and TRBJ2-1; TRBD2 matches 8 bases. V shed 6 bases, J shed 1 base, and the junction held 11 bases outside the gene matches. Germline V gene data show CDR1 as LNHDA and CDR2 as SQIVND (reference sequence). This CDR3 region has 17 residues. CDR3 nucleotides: TGTGCCAGTAGAAGCGGGAGCTCGCGTAGGTCCTACAATGAGCAGTTCTTC. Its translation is CASRSGSSRRSYNEQFF. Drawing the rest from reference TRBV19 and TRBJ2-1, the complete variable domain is DGGITQSPKYLFRKEGQNVTLSCEQNLNHDAMYWYRQDPGQGLRLIYYSQIVNDFQKGDIAEGYSVSREKKESFPLTVTSAQKNPTAFYLCASRSGSSRRSYNEQFFGPGTRLTVL.

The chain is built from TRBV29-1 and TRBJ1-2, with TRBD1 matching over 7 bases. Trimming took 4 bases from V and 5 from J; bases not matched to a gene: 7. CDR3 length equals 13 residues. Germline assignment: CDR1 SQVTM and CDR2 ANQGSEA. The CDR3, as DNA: TGCAGCGTTGGACAGGGAAGTTTGTATGGCTACACCTTC. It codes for CSVGQGSLYGYTF. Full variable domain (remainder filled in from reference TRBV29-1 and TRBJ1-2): SAVISQKPSRDICQRGTSLTIQCQVDSQVTMMFWYRQQPGQSLTLIATANQGSEATYESGFVIDKFPISRPNLTFSTLTVSNMSPEDSSIYLCSVGQGSLYGYTFGSGTRLTVV.

The CDR3 spells CASSLPGSRYEQYF. In DNA, the CDR3 is TGTGCCAGTAGCCTTCCCGGGAGTCGATACGAGCAGTACTTC. V is TRBV19 and J is TRBJ2-7, with D possibly TRBD2 on 6 matching bases. Deletions cut 6 bases from V and 4 bases from J, with 16 bases between. The CDR3 runs 14 residues. CDR1 LNHDA and CDR2 SQIVND come from the germline V gene (reference sequence).

For the CDR3, the DNA is TGTGCCAGCTCACCAGGACAGGTCTCTGGGGCCAACGTCCTGACTTTC. As protein: CASSPGQVSGANVLTF. The chain combines TRBV18 with TRBJ2-6; 7 bases are shared with TRBD1. CDR3 size: 16 residues. Germline V gene lookup returns CDR1 KGHSH and CDR2 LQKENI. The ends lost 2 bases at V and 0 bases at J; junction bases unmatched: 1. Using reference TRBV18 and TRBJ2-6 for the parts outside the CDR3, the full variable domain is NAGVMQNPRHLVRRRGQEARLRCSPMKGHSHVYWYRQLPEEGLKFMVYLQKENIIDESGMPKERFSAEFPKEGPSILRIQQVVRGDSAAYFCASSPGQVSGANVLTFGAGSRLTVL.

In DNA form, the CDR3 reads TGTGCCTGGCGATCAGCCGGGGGGCCAGGTACGCAGTATTTT. This encodes CAWRSAGGPGTQYF. V gene TRBV30 combines with J gene TRBJ2-3, with D maybe TRBD2 (7 bases). Deletions cut 5 bases from V and 8 bases from J, with 20 bases between. The CDR3 contains 14 residues. Germline assignment: CDR1 GTSNPN and CDR2 SVGIG (reference sequence). The entire variable domain, with the rest obtained from reference TRBV30 and TRBJ2-3, is as follows: SQTIHQWPATLVQPVGSPLSLECTVEGTSNPNLYWYRQAAGRGLQLLFYSVGIGQISSEVPQNLSASRPQDRQFILSSKKLLLSDSGFYLCAWRSAGGPGTQYFGPGTRLTVL.

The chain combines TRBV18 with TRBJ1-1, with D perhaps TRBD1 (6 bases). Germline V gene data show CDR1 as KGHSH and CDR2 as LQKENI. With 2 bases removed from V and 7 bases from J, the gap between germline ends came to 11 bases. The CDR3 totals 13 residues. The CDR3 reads CASSPGLDSEAFF. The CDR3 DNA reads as TGTGCCAGCTCACCAGGCCTGGACAGTGAAGCTTTCTTT.

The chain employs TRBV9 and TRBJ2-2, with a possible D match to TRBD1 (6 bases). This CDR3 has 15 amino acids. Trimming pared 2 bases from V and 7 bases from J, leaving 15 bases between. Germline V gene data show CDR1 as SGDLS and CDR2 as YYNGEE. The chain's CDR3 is CASSVTGSVGGELFF. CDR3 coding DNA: TGTGCCAGCAGCGTTACAGGGAGTGTAGGCGGGGAGCTGTTTTTT.

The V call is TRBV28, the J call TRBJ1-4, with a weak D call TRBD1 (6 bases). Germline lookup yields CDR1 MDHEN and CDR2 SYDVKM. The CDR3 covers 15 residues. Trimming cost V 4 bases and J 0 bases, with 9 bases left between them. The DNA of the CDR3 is TGTGCCAGCAGTTCTACAGGGTCAACTAATGAAAAACTGTTTTTT. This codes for CASSSTGSTNEKLFF.

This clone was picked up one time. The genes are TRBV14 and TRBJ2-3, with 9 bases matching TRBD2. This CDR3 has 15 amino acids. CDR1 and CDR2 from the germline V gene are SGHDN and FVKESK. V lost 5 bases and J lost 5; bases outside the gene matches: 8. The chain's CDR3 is CASSNIAGVKDTQYF. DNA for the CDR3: TGTGCCAGCAGCAACATAGCGGGAGTAAAAGATACGCAGTATTTT.

DNA of the CDR3: TGCGCCAGCAGCCGAGAGACTAGCGGGAGATCCTACGAGCAGTACTTC. Translation: CASSRETSGRSYEQYF. The chain has TRBV4-1 and TRBJ2-5; TRBD2 matches 12 bases. The J call may be faulty, since TRBJ2-7 better matches the DNA end. The CDR3 extends over 16 amino acids. The germline V gene encodes CDR1 MGHRA and CDR2 YSYEKL.

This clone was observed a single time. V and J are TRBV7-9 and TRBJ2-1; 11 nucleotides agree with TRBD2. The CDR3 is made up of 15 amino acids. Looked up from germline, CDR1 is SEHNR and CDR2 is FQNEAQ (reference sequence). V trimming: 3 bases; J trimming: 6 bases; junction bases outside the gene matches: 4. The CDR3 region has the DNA TGTGCCAGCAGCTTCGCACTAGCGGGAGCCAATGAGCAGTTCTTC. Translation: CASSFALAGANEQFF.

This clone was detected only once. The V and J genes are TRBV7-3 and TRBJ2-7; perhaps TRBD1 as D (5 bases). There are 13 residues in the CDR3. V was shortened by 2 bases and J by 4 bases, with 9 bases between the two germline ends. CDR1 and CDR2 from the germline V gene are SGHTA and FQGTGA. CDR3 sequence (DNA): TGTGCCAGCAGCTTAGGAAGGGGATACGAGCAGTACTTC. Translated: CASSLGRGYEQYF.

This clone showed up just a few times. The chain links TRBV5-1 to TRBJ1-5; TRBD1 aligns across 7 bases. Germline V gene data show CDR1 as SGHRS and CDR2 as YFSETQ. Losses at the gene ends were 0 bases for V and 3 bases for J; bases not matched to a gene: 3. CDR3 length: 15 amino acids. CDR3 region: CASSLGTGINQPQHF. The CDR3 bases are TGCGCCAGCAGCTTGGGGACAGGAATCAATCAGCCCCAGCATTTT.

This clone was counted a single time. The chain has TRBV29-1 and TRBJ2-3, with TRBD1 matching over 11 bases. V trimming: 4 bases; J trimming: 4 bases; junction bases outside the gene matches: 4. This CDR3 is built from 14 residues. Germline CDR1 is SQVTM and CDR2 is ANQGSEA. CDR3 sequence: CSVGTGGASDTQYF. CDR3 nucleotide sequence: TGCAGCGTTGGGACAGGGGGCGCCTCAGATACGCAGTATTTT.